This entry lists 12 T cell receptor beta chains sequenced from one sample in a study of a mutant IDH1 vaccine in newly diagnosed glioma (dated by TCRdb to the early 2020s). According to the study, the label for this sample's time point signals: week 35, safety follow-up. A 20-mer mutant IDH1 peptide at 300 micrograms in Montanide made up each vaccine dose, which was injected subcutaneously together with topical imiquimod. To prepare the library, the immunoSEQ multiplex PCR assay was applied. Entries here come from immuneACCESS through TCRdb and include only in-frame sequences with V and J called. Some clones fail to appear in such tables; in the studies checked, an unresolved V gene covers under half of the shortfall, and the cause of the remainder is unknown. The sample yields about 32,000 clones; more than 75% were counted once. In total, the top ten clones hold about 11% of the sample. Their target antigens are unknown.

The sequences come from PBMCs, collected from a glioma patient whose treatment included an IDH1 peptide vaccine. The receptors come from a woman between 40 and 55 years old with glioma.

J is TRBJ2-5 and V is TRBV6-5; no clear D. The germline V gene has CDR1 MNHEY and CDR2 SVGAGI. The CDR3 runs to 11 residues. V dropped 3 bases and J dropped 4 bases, with 3 bases sitting between them. CDR3 DNA sequence: TGTGCCAGCAGTTATGGAGAGACCCAGTACTTC. Its protein is CASSYGETQYF.

This clone was counted a single time. This chain joins TRBV4-3 and TRBJ2-1; TRBD1 matches 10 bases. In germline, CDR1 is LGHNA, CDR2 YSLEER. Trimming took 0 bases from V and 3 from J; bases not matched to a gene: 2. The CDR3 sequence is 16 residues long. The CDR3, as DNA: TGCGCCAGCAGCCAAGACGGACAGGGGGGCTACAATGAGCAGTTCTTC. Translated, it gives CASSQDGQGGYNEQFF.

This chain links TRBV18 with TRBJ1-5; maybe TRBD1 (6 bases). The V and J ends lost 2 bases and 3 bases respectively, with 14 bases between them. The CDR3 is 16 residues long. Germline CDR1 is KGHSH and CDR2 is LQKENI. The CDR3 region is CASSPVMGAINQPQHF. The CDR3 nucleotides are TGTGCCAGCTCACCAGTGATGGGGGCTATCAATCAGCCCCAGCATTTT.

This clone was recorded a few times. The gene calls are TRBV11-2 and TRBJ1-5; D not resolved. The V end was cut by 6 bases, the J end by 3 bases, with 9 bases between. The CDR3 totals 13 residues. Germline V gene lookup returns CDR1 SGHAT and CDR2 FQNNGV. Here the CDR3 reads CASSTTDNQPQHF. The CDR3 region has the DNA TGTGCCAGCAGTACGACGGACAATCAGCCCCAGCATTTT.

The chain uses TRBV5-1 and TRBJ1-2; D gene uncertain. Germline lookup yields CDR1 SGHRS and CDR2 YFSETQ. The V end lost 0 bases, the J end lost 1 base, and 7 bases lay between the germline ends. The CDR3 sequence is 14 residues long. This CDR3 reads CASSLEGINYGYTF. CDR3 coding DNA: TGCGCCAGCAGCTTGGAGGGAATTAACTATGGCTACACCTTC.

Here the CDR3 reads CASSPQTPEQFF. The DNA of the CDR3 is TGTGCCAGCAGCCCACAGACTCCTGAGCAGTTCTTC. The chain uses TRBV5-6 and TRBJ2-1; D not certain. The CDR3 runs 12 residues. Trimming removed 4 bases from V and 9 bases from J, with 11 bases in between. The V gene's germline CDR1 is SGHDT and CDR2 YYEEEE.

CDR3 coding DNA: TGTGCCAGCAGTTTAAACAGGGGTTCTGGAAACACCATATATTTT. Its translation: CASSLNRGSGNTIYF. V gene TRBV27 combines with J gene TRBJ1-3; 7 nucleotides match TRBD1. Germline lookup yields CDR1 MNHEY and CDR2 SMNVEV (reference sequence). V gave up 2 bases and J gave up 1 base; unmatched junction bases: 2. This CDR3 spans 15 amino acids.

The chain employs TRBV11-3 and TRBJ1-1; D call uncertain. Germline V gene sequence: CDR1 SGHNT, CDR2 YENEEA. V was pared by 5 bases and J by 8 bases, with 9 bases between. CDR3 length: 11 amino acids. In nucleotides, the CDR3 is TGTGCCAGCAGCCCCCCCTGGGAAGCTTTCTTT. Amino acids: CASSPPWEAFF.

The genes are TRBV5-8 and TRBJ2-5, with D possibly being TRBD1 (5 bases). This CDR3 is built from 14 residues. Germline V gives CDR1 SGHTS, CDR2 YDEGEE. The germline V and J ends were trimmed by 2 bases and 2 bases, with 10 bases remaining between them. CDR3 sequence (DNA): TGTGCCAGCAGCTTAGACAGAGAACAAGAGACCCAGTACTTC. Translation gives CASSLDREQETQYF.

The chain couples TRBV5-1 to TRBJ2-3; 13 bases are a match to TRBD2. There are 16 residues in the CDR3. The J segment lost 6 bases and the V segment lost 4 bases, leaving 8 bases of the junction unmatched. Germline CDR1 and CDR2: SGHRS and YFSETQ. The CDR3 coding sequence is TGCGCCAGCAGCCCGCCTACTAGCGGGGGGGCGGATACGCAGTATTTT. It codes for CASSPPTSGGADTQYF.

By proportion, this clone is medium-sized. J is TRBJ1-1 and V is TRBV14; possibly TRBD1 for D (5 bases). V was trimmed by 0 bases and J by 3 bases, leaving 8 bases between them. The CDR3 has 14 residues. Germline CDR1 is SGHDN and CDR2 is FVKESK. Here the CDR3 DNA reads TGTGCCAGCAGCCAAGACTGGGGGGACACTGAAGCTTTCTTT. Its protein product is CASSQDWGDTEAFF.

V gene TRBV6-1 combines with J gene TRBJ1-2; no firm D call. Germline lookup yields CDR1 MNHNS and CDR2 SASEGT. This CDR3 has 14 amino acids. Trimming left V 5 bases short and J 2 bases short, with 12 bases between. The CDR3 nucleotides read TGTGCCAGCAGTTTATTCGGCGGGAACTATGGCTACACCTTC. It is translated as CASSLFGGNYGYTF.